One sample yielded the 11 T cell receptor beta chains listed below, sequenced in a study of T cell responses to AZD1222 COVID-19 vaccine. TCRdb's copy holds only in-frame clones and misses some; the assay was immunoSEQ multiplex PCR. Among some 180,000 clones listed, 85% to 95% were seen once. The sample was peripheral blood, taken 28 days after the second AZD1222 dose. The source of these receptors is an adult who received the AZD1222 COVID-19 vaccine.

In DNA form, the CDR3 reads TGTGCCTGGAGCGGAACCGTTATGAACACTGAAGCTTTCTTT. Encoded protein: CAWSGTVMNTEAFF. The chain combines TRBV30 with TRBJ1-1; D uncertain. V was cut by 3 bases and J by 0 bases, with 11 bases left in between. This CDR3 has 14 amino acids. The germline gives CDR1 GTSNPN, CDR2 SVGIG (reference sequence).

V usage is TRBV3-1 (or the pseudogene TRBV3-2) and J usage is TRBJ1-1; possibly TRBD1 for D (5 bases). This CDR3 comprises 15 residues. Germline CDR1 reads LGHDT; CDR2 reads YNNKEL (reference sequence). V lost 0 bases to trimming and J lost 4 bases, with 12 bases between them. The CDR3, as DNA: TGTGCCAGCAGCCAAGAAGGAGGGGCGGCCACTGAAGCTTTCTTT. It encodes CASSQEGGAATEAFF.

The chain carries TRBV6-5 and TRBJ1-1, with D unclear. CDR1 is MNHEY and CDR2 is SVGAGI in the germline V gene. The CDR3 is made up of 13 amino acids. The ends were cut back, 6 bases at V and 1 base at J, with 9 bases in the middle. CDR3 protein: CASRTSENTEAFF. CDR3 sequence (DNA): TGTGCCAGCAGGACAAGCGAGAACACTGAAGCTTTCTTT.

CDR3 DNA: TGTGCCTGGACGGCACAGGTCGACACTGAAGCTTTCTTT. It yields the protein CAWTAQVDTEAFF. V is TRBV30 and J is TRBJ1-1; TRBD1 might be the D (5 bases). CDR3 length equals 13 residues. In germline, CDR1 is GTSNPN, CDR2 SVGIG (reference sequence). Trimming shortened V by 4 bases and J by 3 bases, and 12 bases separated the two germline ends.

This clone was found once. As DNA, the CDR3 is TGTGCCAGCAGCACAGGGATTACAGATACGCAGTATTTT. It is translated as CASSTGITDTQYF. The chain is built from TRBV11-3 and TRBJ2-3; a possible D gene is TRBD1 (6 bases). The CDR3 sequence is 13 residues long. Trimming pared 5 bases from V and 3 bases from J, leaving 9 bases between. Germline CDR1 SGHNT, CDR2 YENEEA.

In this sample, this clone turned up once. The chain has TRBV3-1 (or the pseudogene TRBV3-2) and TRBJ2-5; D remains ambiguous. Trimming took off 1 base at V and 5 bases at J, with 8 bases between the two ends. This CDR3 contains 13 residues. From germline, CDR1 is LGHDT and CDR2 YNNKEL (reference sequence). The CDR3 loop is CASSQAGWETQYF. CDR3 DNA sequence: TGTGCCAGCAGCCAAGCGGGTTGGGAGACCCAGTACTTC.

The rearrangement uses TRBV7-2 and TRBJ1-3, with 7 bases lining up with TRBD1. V was pared by 3 bases and J by 0 bases, with 5 bases of the junction left unmatched. The CDR3 extends over 16 amino acids. Germline lookup yields CDR1 SGHTA and CDR2 FQGNSA. This CDR3 reads CASSLDRTFSGNTIYF. The CDR3 DNA is TGTGCCAGCAGCTTGGACAGGACCTTCTCTGGAAACACCATATATTTT.

The chain joins TRBV7-9 to TRBJ2-7, with TRBD2 identical over 8 bases. Per the germline V gene, CDR1 is SEHNR and CDR2 is FQNEAQ (reference sequence). V gave up 2 bases and J gave up 1 base; unmatched junction bases: 7. The CDR3 is made up of 16 amino acids. CDR3 coding DNA: TGTGCCAGCAGCTTAAACGGGGCTAGCGGGTCCTACGAGCAGTACTTC. Translated, it gives CASSLNGASGSYEQYF.

This clone was observed a single time. This rearrangement joins TRBV10-3 to TRBJ2-1, with 15 bases matching TRBD2. The CDR3 contains 19 residues. Germline CDR1 ENHRY, CDR2 SYGVKD. The junction had 6 bases not matched to a gene; V was cut back by 1 base and J by 2 bases. CDR3 protein: CAISEWGGLAGGPYNEQFF. The DNA of the CDR3 is TGTGCCATCAGTGAGTGGGGCGGACTAGCGGGAGGGCCCTACAATGAGCAGTTCTTC.

A note on this clone: Other DNA sequences from this sample encode an identical CDR3 as well. As DNA, the CDR3 is TGTGCCAGCAGTGAACTCCGGGACGAGCAGTACTTC. Residues: CASSELRDEQYF. The chain combines TRBV2 with TRBJ2-7, with D hard to call. V was clipped by 2 bases and J by 5 bases, with 7 bases between them. Germline V CDR1 and CDR2: SNHLY, FYNNEI. The CDR3 totals 12 residues.

This chain uses TRBV11-1 with TRBJ2-7, with 7 bases lining up with TRBD2. The germline gives CDR1 SGHAT, CDR2 FQDESV (reference sequence). This CDR3 has 14 residues. Germline trimming cut 5 bases from V and 0 bases from J; bases unmatched to any gene: 4. CDR3: CASSPSGSSYEQYF. In DNA form, the CDR3 reads TGTGCCAGCAGCCCTAGCGGAAGCTCCTACGAGCAGTACTTC. The whole variable domain, remainder taken from reference TRBV11-1 and TRBJ2-7, is EAEVAQSPRYKITEKSQAVAFWCDPISGHATLYWYRQILGQGPELLVQFQDESVVDDSQLPKDRFSAERLKGVDSTLKIQPAELGDSAMYLCASSPSGSSYEQYFGPGTRLTVT.